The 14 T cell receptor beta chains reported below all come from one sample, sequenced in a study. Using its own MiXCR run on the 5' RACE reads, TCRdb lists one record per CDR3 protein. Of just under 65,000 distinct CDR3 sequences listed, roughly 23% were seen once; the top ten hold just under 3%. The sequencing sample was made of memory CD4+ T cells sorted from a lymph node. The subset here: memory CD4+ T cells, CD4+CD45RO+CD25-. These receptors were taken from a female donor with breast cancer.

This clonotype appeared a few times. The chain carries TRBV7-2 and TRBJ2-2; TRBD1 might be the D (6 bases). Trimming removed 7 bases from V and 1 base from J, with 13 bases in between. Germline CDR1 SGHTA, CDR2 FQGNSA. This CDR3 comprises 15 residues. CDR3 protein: CASNSTGLNTGELFF. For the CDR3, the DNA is TGTGCCAGCAACTCGACAGGTTTGAACACCGGGGAGCTGTTTTTT.

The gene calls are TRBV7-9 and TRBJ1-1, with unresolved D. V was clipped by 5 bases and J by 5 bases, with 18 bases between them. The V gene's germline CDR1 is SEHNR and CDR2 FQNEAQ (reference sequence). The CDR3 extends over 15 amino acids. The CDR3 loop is CASSLERGQTTEAFF. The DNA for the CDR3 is TGTGCCAGCAGCCTTGAACGAGGGCAAACGACTGAAGCTTTCTTT. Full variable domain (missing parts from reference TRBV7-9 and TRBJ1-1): DTGVSQNPRHKITKRGQNVTFRCDPISEHNRLYWYRQTLGQGPEFLTYFQNEAQLEKSRLLSDRFSAERPKGSFSTLEIQRTEQGDSAMYLCASSLERGQTTEAFFGQGTRLTVV.

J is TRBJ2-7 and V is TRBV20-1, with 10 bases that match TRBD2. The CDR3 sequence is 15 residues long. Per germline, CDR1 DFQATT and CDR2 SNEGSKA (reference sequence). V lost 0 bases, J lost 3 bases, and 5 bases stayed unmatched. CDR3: CSARDPSGRGYEQYF. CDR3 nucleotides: TGCAGTGCTAGAGATCCCAGCGGGAGGGGCTACGAGCAGTACTTC.

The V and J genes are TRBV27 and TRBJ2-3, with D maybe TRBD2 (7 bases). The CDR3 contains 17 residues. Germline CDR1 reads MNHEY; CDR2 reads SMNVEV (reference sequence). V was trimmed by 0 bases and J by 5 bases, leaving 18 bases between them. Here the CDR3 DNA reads TGTGCCAGCAGTTTATCCCTGGGGGGGCTCGGGAGAGATACGCAGTATTTT. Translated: CASSLSLGGLGRDTQYF.

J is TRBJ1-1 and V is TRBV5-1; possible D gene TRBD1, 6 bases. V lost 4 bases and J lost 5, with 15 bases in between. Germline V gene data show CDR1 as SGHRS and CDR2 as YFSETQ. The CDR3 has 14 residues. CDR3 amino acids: CASSLVTGQTEAFF. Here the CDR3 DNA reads TGCGCCAGCAGCCTGGTTACAGGACAGACTGAAGCTTTCTTT.

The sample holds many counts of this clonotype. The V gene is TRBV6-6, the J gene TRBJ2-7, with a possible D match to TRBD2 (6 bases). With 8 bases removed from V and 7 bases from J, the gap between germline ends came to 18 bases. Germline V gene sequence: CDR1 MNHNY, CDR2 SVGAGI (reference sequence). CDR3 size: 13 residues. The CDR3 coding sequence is TGTGCCAGCCGTCGGGACTCAACCAGGGAGCAGTACTTC. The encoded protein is CASRRDSTREQYF.

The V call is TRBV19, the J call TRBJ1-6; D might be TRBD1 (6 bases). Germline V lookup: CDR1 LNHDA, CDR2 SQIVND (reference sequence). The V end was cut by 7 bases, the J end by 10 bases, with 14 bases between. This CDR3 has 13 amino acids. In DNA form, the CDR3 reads TGTGCCAGTAAGGGGGGGGCGAAATCACCCCTCCACTTT. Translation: CASKGGAKSPLHF.

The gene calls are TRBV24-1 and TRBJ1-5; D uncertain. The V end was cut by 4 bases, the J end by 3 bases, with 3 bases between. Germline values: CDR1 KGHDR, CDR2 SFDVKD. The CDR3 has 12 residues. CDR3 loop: CATSEPNQPQHF. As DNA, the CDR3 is TGTGCCACCAGTGAACCCAATCAGCCCCAGCATTTT.

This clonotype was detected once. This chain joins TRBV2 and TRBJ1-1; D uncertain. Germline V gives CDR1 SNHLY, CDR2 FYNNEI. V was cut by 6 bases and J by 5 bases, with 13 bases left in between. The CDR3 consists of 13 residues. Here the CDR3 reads CASSRDPGTEAFF. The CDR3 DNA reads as TGTGCCAGCAGCAGAGACCCCGGGACTGAAGCTTTCTTT.

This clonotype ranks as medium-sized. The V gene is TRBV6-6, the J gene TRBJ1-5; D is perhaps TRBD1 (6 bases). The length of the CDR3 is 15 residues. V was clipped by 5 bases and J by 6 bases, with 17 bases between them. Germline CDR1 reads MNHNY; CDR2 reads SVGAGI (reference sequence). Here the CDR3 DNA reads TGTGCCAGCAGTCGCGGACAGCCCGAAAGTCAGCCCCAGCATTTT. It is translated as CASSRGQPESQPQHF.

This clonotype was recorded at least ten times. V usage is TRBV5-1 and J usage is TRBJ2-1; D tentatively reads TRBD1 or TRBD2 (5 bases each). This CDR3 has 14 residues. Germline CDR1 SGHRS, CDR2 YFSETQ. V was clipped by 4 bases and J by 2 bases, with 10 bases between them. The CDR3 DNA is TGCGCCAGCAGCCTTGGGGACGCCTACAATGAGCAGTTCTTC. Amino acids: CASSLGDAYNEQFF.

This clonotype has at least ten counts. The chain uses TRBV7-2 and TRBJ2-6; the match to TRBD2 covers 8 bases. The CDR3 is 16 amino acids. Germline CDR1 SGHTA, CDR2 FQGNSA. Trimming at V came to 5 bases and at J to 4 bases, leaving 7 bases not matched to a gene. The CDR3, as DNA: TGTGCCAGCAGCCTCCGGGGGGGGCCCGGGGCCAACGTCCTGACTTTC. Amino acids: CASSLRGGPGANVLTF.

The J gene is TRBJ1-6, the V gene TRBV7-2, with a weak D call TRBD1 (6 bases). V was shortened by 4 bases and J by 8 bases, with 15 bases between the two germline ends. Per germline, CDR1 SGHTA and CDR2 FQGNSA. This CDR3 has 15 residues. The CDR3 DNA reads TGTGCCAGCAGCTATAAGTCAGGGGATTATTCACCCCTCCACTTT. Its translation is CASSYKSGDYSPLHF.

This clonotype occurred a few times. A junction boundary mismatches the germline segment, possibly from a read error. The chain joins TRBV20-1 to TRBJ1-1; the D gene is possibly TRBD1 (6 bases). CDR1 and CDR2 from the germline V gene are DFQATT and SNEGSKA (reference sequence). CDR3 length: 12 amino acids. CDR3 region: CSARLGGAEAFF. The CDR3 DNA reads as TGCAGTGCTAGGCTAGGGGGGGCTGAGGCTTTCTTT.